This TCR beta chain was sequenced for a study of blood T cell repertoires in COVID-19. Study-level background: Sample material is recorded as cDNA or gDNA derived from T cells, B-cell-depleted T cells, or PBMCs.

In the authors' workflow: From reference gene primer amplification, estimates of nucleated cell counts were derived. Method: immunoSEQ multiplex PCR; TCRdb's copy keeps in-frame clones and lacks some. The D gene and trimming were derived from the DNA, and the V and J assignments and clone size from that table. The sample carries about 440,000 clones, around 89% recorded once. Enrolment of Seattle patients took place during active infection, and they were followed longitudinally. This sequence was found in a woman aged 45-59 years with COVID-19, enrolled during active disease. Sequences were obtained from peripheral blood.

The CDR3 spells CASGLVHGTPYGYTF. CDR3 DNA: TGTGCTAGTGGTTTGGTACACGGGACACCCTATGGCTACACCTTC. The chain is built from TRBV12-5 and TRBJ1-2; TRBD1 is a possible D gene (6 bases). Looked up from germline, CDR1 is LGHNT and CDR2 is FRNRAP. The CDR3 is 15 amino acids. Deletions cut 0 bases from V and 4 bases from J, with 12 bases between.